The 23 T cell receptor beta chains below were found in one sample sequenced in a study of immune evolution from preneoplasia to lung adenocarcinoma. Produced via immunoSEQ multiplex PCR; TCRdb's table is partial and in-frame only. The repertoire holds some 7,800 clones, with about four fifths as singletons. Material for sequencing was FFPE minimally invasive lung adenocarcinoma tissue. These receptors all stem from a person aged 65 to 85 with lung adenocarcinoma.

Points on this clone: This sample also contains other DNA sequences that code for the same CDR3. CDR3 sequence (DNA): TGTGCCAGCAGCGTAGGGCCCGCGGACACTGAAGCTTTCTTT. Translated: CASSVGPADTEAFF. The rearrangement joins TRBV9 to TRBJ1-1; unclear D gene. The CDR3 extends over 14 amino acids. Germline V gene lookup returns CDR1 SGDLS and CDR2 YYNGEE. Deletions cut 0 bases from V and 3 bases from J, with 9 bases between.

The chain links TRBV9 to TRBJ2-3; D possibly corresponds to TRBD2 (6 bases). The V and J ends lost 0 bases and 8 bases respectively, with 16 bases between them. The CDR3 is 15 residues long. The germline gives CDR1 SGDLS, CDR2 YYNGEE. CDR3 protein: CASSVGSSESGTQYF. CDR3 in DNA: TGTGCCAGCAGCGTAGGATCTAGCGAGAGTGGTACGCAGTATTTT. Full variable domain (outside the CDR3, taken from reference TRBV9 and TRBJ2-3): DSGVTQTPKHLITATGQRVTLRCSPRSGDLSVYWYQQSLDQGLQFLIQYYNGEERAKGNILERFSAQQFPDLHSELNLSSLELGDSALYFCASSVGSSESGTQYFGPGTRLTVL.

To note about this clone: Different DNA sequences within this sample yield the same CDR3. CDR3 in amino acids: CASSGSTSSTSGRYEQYF. The CDR3 nucleotides are TGTGCCAGCAGCGGAAGCACCTCCTCGACTAGCGGGCGATACGAGCAGTACTTC. This sequence joins TRBV9 and TRBJ2-7, with 10 bases fitting TRBD2. Trimming took 3 bases from V and 4 from J; bases not matched to a gene: 16. The CDR3 consists of 18 residues. Germline values: CDR1 SGDLS, CDR2 YYNGEE.

This clone was found once. V gene TRBV19 combines with J gene TRBJ1-5; D gene uncertain. V lost 6 bases and J lost 8, with 23 bases in between. CDR1 and CDR2 (germline): LNHDA, SQIVND (reference sequence). CDR3 size: 16 residues. The CDR3 is CASRFLSDAQGKPQHF. DNA for the CDR3: TGTGCCAGTAGATTTCTCTCGGACGCCCAAGGGAAGCCCCAGCATTTT.

The chain has TRBV29-1 and TRBJ2-2; D remains unclear. This CDR3 region has 12 residues. V gave up 7 bases and J gave up 5 bases, with 11 bases separating them. CDR1 SQVTM and CDR2 ANQGSEA come from the germline V gene. The CDR3, as DNA: TGCAGCGCCGGCGAGTGGACCGGGGAGCTGTTTTTT. This encodes CSAGEWTGELFF.

This clone was counted a few times. V gene TRBV19 combines with J gene TRBJ1-2; D uncertain. The V gene lost 9 bases and the J gene lost 5 bases, with 7 bases spanning the gap. Germline lookup yields CDR1 LNHDA and CDR2 SQIVND (reference sequence). CDR3 length equals 10 residues. This chain's CDR3 is CASRSYGYTF. The CDR3 DNA is TGTGCCAGCAGGAGTTATGGCTACACCTTC.

This clone was seen only once. The genes are TRBV30 and TRBJ2-7; tentative D call: TRBD2 (6 bases). V dropped 8 bases and J dropped 2 bases, with 16 bases sitting between them. The CDR3 sequence is 13 residues long. The V gene's germline CDR1 is GTSNPN and CDR2 SVGIG (reference sequence). CDR3 sequence (DNA): TGTGCCGGTCGGAGGCGGGGTACCTACGAGCAGTACTTC. The encoded protein is CAGRRRGTYEQYF.

J is TRBJ2-2 and V is TRBV5-6; D remains unclear. V lost 3 bases and J 6 bases, leaving 9 bases between the germline ends. Germline CDR1 SGHDT, CDR2 YYEEEE. The CDR3 consists of 13 residues. The CDR3 sequence: CASSSQGSGELFF. The CDR3 DNA reads TGTGCCAGCAGCTCCCAAGGGTCCGGGGAGCTGTTTTTT.

The chain combines TRBV5-1 with TRBJ2-2, with TRBD1 matching over 8 bases. Trimming cost V 1 base and J 1 base; bases outside gene matches: 6. Per germline, CDR1 SGHRS and CDR2 YFSETQ. This CDR3 is built from 17 residues. The DNA of the CDR3 is TGCGCCAGCAGCTTGAGGAGAGGACAGGGGAACACCGGGGAGCTGTTTTTT. This encodes CASSLRRGQGNTGELFF.

V usage is TRBV10-2 and J usage is TRBJ1-2; D is ambiguous. V dropped 2 bases and J dropped 5 bases, with 12 bases sitting between them. CDR3 size: 14 residues. CDR1 is WSHSY and CDR2 is SAAADI in the germline V gene. CDR3 loop: CASSERTPPYGYTF. The CDR3 DNA reads as TGCGCCAGCAGTGAGCGGACTCCCCCATATGGCTACACCTTC.

The chain has TRBV9 and TRBJ1-2; D may be TRBD1 (5 bases). Germline V lookup: CDR1 SGDLS, CDR2 YYNGEE. V lost 0 bases, J lost 8 bases, and 17 bases lay in between. This CDR3 is 15 amino acids long. Written as DNA, the CDR3 is TGTGCCAGCAGCGTAGACGGCAGGGCCTTAGGGGGCTACACCTTC. Its protein product is CASSVDGRALGGYTF.

This clone is a singleton in its sample. This chain links TRBV28 with TRBJ1-1; D might be TRBD1 (6 bases). Per germline, CDR1 MDHEN and CDR2 SYDVKM. The CDR3 has 14 residues. V was clipped by 2 bases and J by 9 bases, with 16 bases between them. The CDR3, as DNA: TGTGCCAGCAGTTTAATCGACAGGTCCGCTAAAGCTTTCTTT. Protein product: CASSLIDRSAKAFF.

The rearrangement joins TRBV11-3 to TRBJ2-7; no clear D gene. Germline V gives CDR1 SGHNT, CDR2 YENEEA. The CDR3 is made up of 13 amino acids. The V end was cut by 0 bases, the J end by 6 bases, with 9 bases between. CDR3 sequence: CASSLDGASEQYF. The CDR3 nucleotides are TGTGCCAGCAGCTTAGATGGCGCGAGCGAGCAGTACTTC.

V gene TRBV12-5 combines with J gene TRBJ1-1; 9 bases fit TRBD1. J was trimmed by 0 bases and V by 0 bases; bases with no gene match: 5. Germline lookup yields CDR1 LGHNT and CDR2 FRNRAP. The CDR3 consists of 17 residues. The CDR3 region has the DNA TGTGCTAGTGGTTTGGTAAGACAGGGGGGAATGAACACTGAAGCTTTCTTT. It yields the protein CASGLVRQGGMNTEAFF. The whole variable domain, filled in from reference TRBV12-5 and TRBJ1-1, reads DARVTQTPRHKVTEMGQEVTMRCQPILGHNTVFWYRQTMMQGLELLAYFRNRAPLDDSGMPKDRFSAEMPDATLATLKIQPSEPRDSAVYFCASGLVRQGGMNTEAFFGQGTRLTVV.

The chain couples TRBV5-6 to TRBJ2-1, with D unclear. From germline, CDR1 is SGHDT and CDR2 YYEEEE. This CDR3 has 15 residues. The ends were cut back, 3 bases at V and 0 bases at J, with 10 bases in the middle. The CDR3 loop reads CASSWGPSSYNEQFF. The CDR3 nucleotides read TGTGCCAGCAGCTGGGGTCCGAGCTCCTACAATGAGCAGTTCTTC.

The chain links TRBV5-6 to TRBJ1-2; 7 bases are a match to TRBD1. The CDR3 is 16 amino acids. J lost 5 bases, V lost 4 bases, and 14 bases had no gene match. Germline assignment: CDR1 SGHDT and CDR2 YYEEEE. The CDR3 sequence: CASSDRVTQGRYGYTF. The CDR3 nucleotides read TGTGCCAGCAGCGACCGGGTGACACAGGGGAGGTATGGCTACACCTTC.

There are a few counts of this clone. The rearrangement joins TRBV11-3 to TRBJ2-1; no reliable D call. Deletions cut 0 bases from V and 5 bases from J, with 11 bases between. The CDR3 spans 15 residues. Germline V gene data show CDR1 as SGHNT and CDR2 as YENEEA. CDR3 sequence: CASSLEGYTDNEQFF. Written as DNA, the CDR3 is TGTGCCAGCAGCTTAGAAGGCTATACTGACAATGAGCAGTTCTTC.

The chain employs TRBV7-8 and TRBJ1-1; D not certain. Germline V gene sequence: CDR1 SGHVS, CDR2 FQNEAQ. V dropped 5 bases and J dropped 2 bases, with 12 bases sitting between them. This CDR3 region has 14 residues. The CDR3 nucleotides are TGTGCCAGCAGCCGGGAATTTCGAAACACTGAAGCTTTCTTT. Its protein is CASSREFRNTEAFF.

V is TRBV15 and J is TRBJ2-3, with 7 bases identical to TRBD2. Germline CDR1 LNHNV, CDR2 YYDKDF (reference sequence). V shed 0 bases and J 4 bases; nucleotides not matched to a gene: 4. This CDR3 contains 15 residues. CDR3 in DNA: TGTGCCACCAGCAGAGATGGGAGGGCTTCAGATACGCAGTATTTT. Protein sequence: CATSRDGRASDTQYF.

This chain joins TRBV6-6 and TRBJ1-2; perhaps TRBD1 as D (5 bases). The V and J ends lost 7 bases and 3 bases respectively, with 12 bases between them. The CDR3 consists of 13 residues. The germline V gene encodes CDR1 MNHNY and CDR2 SVGAGI (reference sequence). CDR3 sequence reads: CASTRDSYYGYTF. Here the CDR3 DNA reads TGTGCCAGCACCAGAGACAGCTACTATGGCTACACCTTC.

V and J are TRBV19 and TRBJ1-2, with a weak D call TRBD1 (5 bases). The germline gives CDR1 LNHDA, CDR2 SQIVND (reference sequence). Trimming took 2 bases from V and 4 from J, leaving 14 bases between them. The CDR3 covers 15 residues. The CDR3 is CASSISTARSYGYTF. The CDR3 DNA follows: TGTGCCAGTAGTATATCGACAGCCAGAAGCTATGGCTACACCTTC.

The V gene is TRBV27, the J gene TRBJ1-5; 8 bases line up with TRBD1. Trimming cost V 4 bases and J 2 bases; bases outside gene matches: 4. This CDR3 contains 15 residues. From germline, CDR1 is MNHEY and CDR2 SMNVEV (reference sequence). CDR3 sequence: CASSSGTGGNQPQHF. CDR3 DNA: TGTGCCAGCAGTTCAGGGACAGGTGGCAATCAGCCCCAGCATTTT.

The chain has TRBV5-1 and TRBJ1-6, with D perhaps TRBD1 (5 bases). CDR1 SGHRS and CDR2 YFSETQ come from the germline V gene. V shed 4 bases and J shed 6 bases, with 11 bases lying between them. This CDR3 has 14 amino acids. CDR3 amino acids: CASSGGERNSPLHF. The CDR3 region has the DNA TGCGCCAGCAGCGGGGGTGAGCGTAATTCACCCCTCCACTTT.